The 16 T cell receptor beta chains listed next were all sequenced from one sample in a study of blood T cell repertoires in COVID-19. The assay was immunoSEQ multiplex PCR, and TCRdb's table has in-frame clones only and misses some. Seen here are about 64,000 clones, 85% to 90% observed once, and the top ten hold approximately 3%. Sequenced sample: peripheral blood. Receptor source: a man aged 45-65 years with active COVID-19.

The rearrangement uses TRBV7-8 and TRBJ2-5; D remains unclear. V lost 1 base and J lost 5, with 11 bases in between. The CDR3 loop spans 14 amino acids. Germline values: CDR1 SGHVS, CDR2 FQNEAQ. CDR3 nucleotides: TGTGCCAGCAGCTTAGGTGGCAATGTCGAGACCCAGTACTTC. Residues: CASSLGGNVETQYF.

This rearrangement joins TRBV28 to TRBJ2-2, with TRBD1 matching 9 bases. V lost 6 bases, J lost 6 bases, and 8 bases stayed unmatched. The CDR3 totals 15 residues. CDR1 is MDHEN, CDR2 SYDVKM, per germline. CDR3 in amino acids: CASSPGQGFPGELFF. The DNA for the CDR3 is TGTGCCAGCAGCCCGGGACAGGGCTTCCCCGGGGAGCTGTTTTTT.

This clone appeared a few times. The rearrangement links TRBV3-1 (or the pseudogene TRBV3-2) to TRBJ1-6, with D unclear. This CDR3 region has 12 residues. With 3 bases removed from V and 9 bases from J, the gap between germline ends came to 6 bases. Per the germline V gene, CDR1 is LGHDT and CDR2 is YNNKEL (reference sequence). In DNA, the CDR3 is TGTGCCAGCAGCCATAGTCCTTCACCCCTCCACTTT. This gives the protein CASSHSPSPLHF.

There are a few counts of this clone. The rearrangement uses TRBV19 and TRBJ1-1; no definite D call. Germline V gene lookup returns CDR1 LNHDA and CDR2 SQIVND (reference sequence). Trimming pared 8 bases from V and 0 bases from J, leaving 13 bases between. This CDR3 has 14 amino acids. The chain's CDR3 is CASGPAALNTEAFF. The DNA for the CDR3 is TGTGCCAGTGGCCCGGCGGCCTTGAACACTGAAGCTTTCTTT.

The rearrangement links TRBV6-5 to TRBJ2-7, with TRBD1 matching 8 bases. This CDR3 comprises 13 residues. Germline CDR1 is MNHEY and CDR2 is SVGAGI. V shed 6 bases and J 3 bases; nucleotides not matched to a gene: 4. CDR3 in amino acids: CASRYGQGYEQYF. The CDR3 DNA reads as TGTGCCAGCAGGTACGGACAGGGCTACGAGCAGTACTTC.

This chain uses TRBV4-3 with TRBJ2-1; no firm D call. The CDR3 length is 16 residues. Germline V gene lookup returns CDR1 LGHNA and CDR2 YSLEER. The V end was cut by 0 bases, the J end by 5 bases, with 14 bases between. The CDR3 sequence: CASSQDSLAGNNEQFF. The CDR3 nucleotides read TGCGCCAGCAGCCAAGATTCCCTTGCAGGCAACAATGAGCAGTTCTTC.

The chain uses TRBV24-1 and TRBJ2-7, with 8 bases matching TRBD1. The V gene end was trimmed by 4 bases and the J gene end by 5 bases; junction bases not matched to a gene: 15. This CDR3 has 17 amino acids. In germline, CDR1 is KGHDR, CDR2 SFDVKD. Here the CDR3 reads CATSEGQDHIPRDEQYF. Here the CDR3 DNA reads TGTGCCACCAGTGAGGGACAGGATCATATCCCTAGGGACGAGCAGTACTTC.

The chain employs TRBV3-1 (or the pseudogene TRBV3-2) and TRBJ1-6; D gene ambiguous. Germline CDR1 is LGHDT and CDR2 is YNNKEL (reference sequence). Between the trimmed V and J ends, which lost 1 base and 7 bases, there was a span of 14 bases. The length of the CDR3 is 16 residues. The CDR3 loop is CASSQGWATRNSPLHF. The CDR3 DNA reads TGTGCCAGCAGCCAAGGTTGGGCAACCAGGAATTCACCCCTCCACTTT.

The gene calls are TRBV10-3 and TRBJ1-6; weak D call: TRBD1 (5 bases). The V end was cut by 8 bases, the J end by 10 bases, with 24 bases between. This CDR3 spans 16 amino acids. Germline lookup yields CDR1 ENHRY and CDR2 SYGVKD. CDR3 nucleotide sequence: TGTGCCATCCGGGGGGACGCAAGCCCGGGGGGATCACCCCTCCACTTT. Translated: CAIRGDASPGGSPLHF.

This clone was detected a few times. The rearrangement uses TRBV7-9 and TRBJ2-3; D is uncertain. From germline, CDR1 is SEHNR and CDR2 FQNEAQ (reference sequence). V was cut by 2 bases and J by 4 bases, with 4 bases left in between. The CDR3 has 12 residues. The CDR3 reads CASSLLADTQYF. The CDR3 nucleotides read TGTGCCAGCAGCTTATTAGCAGATACGCAGTATTTT.

This sequence joins TRBV19 and TRBJ2-1, with no clear D. The V and J ends lost 2 bases and 10 bases respectively, with 9 bases between them. The CDR3 extends over 12 amino acids. Germline CDR1 is LNHDA and CDR2 is SQIVND (reference sequence). CDR3 amino acids: CASSISVEEQFF. Written as DNA, the CDR3 is TGTGCCAGTAGTATATCGGTGGAGGAGCAGTTCTTC.

J is TRBJ2-6 and V is TRBV14; TRBD1 aligns across 7 bases. The junction had 13 bases not matched to a gene; V was cut back by 1 base and J by 1 base. CDR3 length: 20 amino acids. From germline, CDR1 is SGHDN and CDR2 FVKESK. DNA for the CDR3: TGTGCCAGCAGCCAAGGAAAATGGGCAGGGGGTTGGTCTGGGGCCAACGTCCTGACTTTC. Translation: CASSQGKWAGGWSGANVLTF.

This chain connects TRBV6-6 to TRBJ2-5; TRBD2 aligns across 7 bases. CDR1 and CDR2 from the germline V gene are MNHNY and SVGAGI (reference sequence). The CDR3 is made up of 15 amino acids. V shed 5 bases, J shed 4 bases, and the junction held 10 bases outside the gene matches. CDR3 sequence reads: CASSPEGRAGETQYF. The CDR3 region has the DNA TGTGCCAGCAGTCCCGAAGGGAGGGCAGGAGAGACCCAGTACTTC.

This chain uses TRBV10-2 with TRBJ1-6; 7 nucleotides agree with TRBD1. V was pared by 6 bases and J by 3 bases, with 14 bases of the junction left unmatched. This CDR3 region has 18 residues. CDR1 is WSHSY, CDR2 SAAADI, per germline. CDR3 nucleotide sequence: TGCGCCAGCAGCGATGGTCCGCGACAGGGAAGCTATAATTCACCCCTCCACTTT. Translating it yields CASSDGPRQGSYNSPLHF.

The chain has TRBV7-8 and TRBJ2-1; TRBD1 matches 7 bases. The germline gives CDR1 SGHVS, CDR2 FQNEAQ. CDR3 size: 14 residues. The J segment lost 5 bases and the V segment lost 1 base, leaving 2 bases of the junction unmatched. CDR3 bases: TGTGCCAGCAGCTTAGGACAGGGACACAATGAGCAGTTCTTC. Encoded protein: CASSLGQGHNEQFF.

The chain uses TRBV11-1 and TRBJ2-7, with D perhaps matching TRBD2 (5 bases). This CDR3 region has 13 residues. V lost 3 bases to trimming and J lost 2 bases, with 8 bases between them. Per germline, CDR1 SGHAT and CDR2 FQDESV (reference sequence). Here the CDR3 reads CASSLDGTYEQYF. CDR3 sequence (DNA): TGTGCCAGCAGCTTGGACGGGACCTACGAGCAGTACTTC. The full variable domain, its missing parts supplied by reference TRBV11-1 and TRBJ2-7, is EAEVAQSPRYKITEKSQAVAFWCDPISGHATLYWYRQILGQGPELLVQFQDESVVDDSQLPKDRFSAERLKGVDSTLKIQPAELGDSAMYLCASSLDGTYEQYFGPGTRLTVT.